These T cell receptor beta chains were read from a single sample in a study of early T cells in non-severe SARS-CoV-2 infection. Each CDR3 protein gets one entry after TCRdb re-called the 5' RACE reads with MiXCR. The data hold tens of thousands of distinct CDR3 sequences, with approximately 6.1% observed a single time. Sequencing used whole blood, obtained at baseline. The receptors were sampled from an adult who was a healthcare worker with PCR-confirmed SARS-CoV-2 infection or an uninfected control (not recorded which). CDR3s include the opening cysteine and the closing phenylalanine or tryptophan. D genes are given only for firm matches. Only some rows state a clone size, as once, few, many or a class for expanded clones.

abundance: few; j_gene: TRBJ1-3; v_gene: TRBV2; d_gene: -; CDR3aa: CASSMGPNSGNTIYF; CDR3nt: TGTGCCAGCAGTATGGGTCCAAACTCTGGAAACACCATATATTTT
abundance: few; j_gene: TRBJ2-2; v_gene: TRBV7-9; d_gene: TRBD1; CDR3aa: CATVLQGAIGELFF; CDR3nt: TGTGCCACTGTTCTACAGGGGGCAATCGGGGAGCTGTTTTTT
abundance: many; j_gene: TRBJ2-3; v_gene: TRBV7-2; d_gene: -; CDR3aa: CASSLLTNTDTQYF; CDR3nt: TGTGCCAGCAGCTTATTGACTAACACAGATACGCAGTATTTT
abundance: -; j_gene: TRBJ2-3; v_gene: TRBV20-1; d_gene: TRBD2; CDR3aa: CSAREVLAGVLPTDTQYF; CDR3nt: TGCAGTGCTAGAGAGGTTCTAGCGGGGGTTCTCCCCACAGATACGCAGTATTTT
abundance: -; j_gene: TRBJ2-3; v_gene: TRBV20-1; d_gene: -; CDR3aa: CSAPGGGISTDTQYF; CDR3nt: TGCAGTGCCCCCGGTGGGGGGATTAGCACAGATACGCAGTATTTT
abundance: -; j_gene: TRBJ1-3; v_gene: TRBV18; d_gene: -; CDR3aa: CVSSRRDVRSGNTIYF; CDR3nt: TGTGTCAGCTCACGGAGGGACGTACGCTCTGGAAACACCATATATTTT
abundance: -; j_gene: TRBJ1-1; v_gene: TRBV4-1; d_gene: -; CDR3aa: CASSLRTDPMNTEAFF; CDR3nt: TGCGCCAGCAGCCTGCGGACAGATCCTATGAACACTGAAGCTTTCTTT
abundance: -; j_gene: TRBJ2-1; v_gene: TRBV5-1; d_gene: -; CDR3aa: CASSRGGDEQFF; CDR3nt: TGCGCCAGCAGCCGGGGAGGAGATGAGCAGTTCTTC
abundance: many; j_gene: TRBJ1-1; v_gene: TRBV6-4; d_gene: TRBD1; CDR3aa: CASSDRGGETEAFF; CDR3nt: TGTGCCAGCAGTGACCGAGGGGGCGAGACTGAAGCTTTCTTT
abundance: few; j_gene: TRBJ2-3; v_gene: TRBV11-2; d_gene: -; CDR3aa: CASSQGGTGTDTQYF; CDR3nt: TGTGCCAGCAGCCAGGGGGGGACAGGCACAGATACGCAGTATTTT
abundance: few; j_gene: TRBJ2-7; v_gene: TRBV12-3/TRBV12-4; d_gene: -; CDR3aa: CASSRKYEQYF; CDR3nt: TGTGCCAGCAGTCGAAAATACGAGCAGTACTTC
abundance: few; j_gene: TRBJ2-3; v_gene: TRBV7-2; d_gene: TRBD2; CDR3aa: CASSLAPTSASDTQYF; CDR3nt: TGTGCCAGCAGCTTAGCGCCGACTAGCGCCTCAGATACGCAGTATTTT
abundance: few; j_gene: TRBJ2-5; v_gene: TRBV10-3; d_gene: TRBD2; CDR3aa: CAISVSGSSETQYF; CDR3nt: TGTGCCATCAGTGTAAGCGGGAGTTCGGAGACCCAGTACTTC
abundance: -; j_gene: TRBJ2-1; v_gene: TRBV7-2; d_gene: -; CDR3aa: CASSSLTIEQFF; CDR3nt: TGTGCCAGCAGCTCCTTAACGATTGAGCAGTTCTTC
abundance: few; j_gene: TRBJ1-4; v_gene: TRBV25-1; d_gene: TRBD1; CDR3aa: CASSPGTGPYEKLFF; CDR3nt: TGTGCCAGCAGTCCCGGGACAGGCCCTTATGAAAAACTGTTTTTT
abundance: -; j_gene: TRBJ2-7; v_gene: TRBV24-1; d_gene: TRBD2; CDR3aa: CATSEGTSGSYEQYF; CDR3nt: TGTGCCACCAGTGAGGGGACTAGCGGGAGCTACGAGCAGTACTTC
abundance: -; j_gene: TRBJ2-7; v_gene: TRBV14; d_gene: -; CDR3aa: CASSQDAGRTTYEQYF; CDR3nt: TGTGCCAGCAGCCAAGATGCGGGACGGACTACCTACGAGCAGTACTTC
abundance: few; j_gene: TRBJ2-7; v_gene: TRBV6-5; d_gene: -; CDR3aa: CASSPKWGLPYEQYF; CDR3nt: TGTGCCAGCAGTCCGAAGTGGGGCCTACCCTACGAGCAGTACTTC
abundance: many; j_gene: TRBJ2-7; v_gene: TRBV7-6; d_gene: TRBD1; CDR3aa: CASSLAGTGGFLEQYF; CDR3nt: TGTGCCAGCAGCTTAGCGGGGACAGGGGGCTTTCTAGAGCAGTACTTC
abundance: few; j_gene: TRBJ1-1; v_gene: TRBV6-6; d_gene: TRBD1; CDR3aa: CASRGQGMRTEAFF; CDR3nt: TGTGCCAGCAGAGGACAGGGCATGAGGACTGAAGCTTTCTTT
abundance: few; j_gene: TRBJ2-3; v_gene: TRBV4-3; d_gene: -; CDR3aa: CASSQDGGTDTQYF; CDR3nt: TGCGCCAGCAGCCAAGATGGGGGGACAGATACGCAGTATTTT
abundance: many; j_gene: TRBJ2-1; v_gene: TRBV7-9; d_gene: -; CDR3aa: CASSLEDRYNEQFF; CDR3nt: TGTGCCAGCAGCTTAGAGGACAGATACAATGAGCAGTTCTTC
abundance: many; j_gene: TRBJ2-3; v_gene: TRBV21-1; d_gene: -; CDR3aa: CASSNHLQASGSGDTQYF; CDR3nt: TGTGCCAGCAGCAATCACCTGCAGGCTAGCGGGAGTGGGGATACGCAGTATTTT
abundance: medium-sized; j_gene: TRBJ1-2; v_gene: TRBV29-1; d_gene: TRBD1; CDR3aa: CSVDPGQGNYGYTF; CDR3nt: TGCAGCGTTGACCCGGGACAGGGCAACTATGGCTACACCTTC
abundance: -; j_gene: TRBJ2-2; v_gene: TRBV4-3; d_gene: -; CDR3aa: CASSLWHGELFF; CDR3nt: TGCGCCAGCAGTCTATGGCACGGGGAGCTGTTTTTT
abundance: -; j_gene: TRBJ1-1; v_gene: TRBV6-2/TRBV6-3; d_gene: TRBD1; CDR3aa: CASTHTGANTEAFF; CDR3nt: TGTGCCAGCACCCATACAGGGGCGAACACTGAAGCTTTCTTT
abundance: many; j_gene: TRBJ1-1; v_gene: TRBV18; d_gene: -; CDR3aa: CASSAAGSTEAFF; CDR3nt: TGTGCCAGCTCCGCAGCCGGGTCCACTGAAGCTTTCTTT
abundance: many; j_gene: TRBJ2-5; v_gene: TRBV20-1; d_gene: -; CDR3aa: CSSIDVRAETQYF; CDR3nt: TGCAGTTCCATCGACGTGAGAGCGGAGACCCAGTACTTC
abundance: many; j_gene: TRBJ1-1; v_gene: TRBV15; d_gene: -; CDR3aa: CATSRDVGTRRAFF; CDR3nt: TGTGCCACCAGCAGAGATGTGGGGACCCGACGAGCTTTCTTT
abundance: few; j_gene: TRBJ2-1; v_gene: TRBV7-3; d_gene: TRBD2; CDR3aa: CASSPRLSGGGEQFF; CDR3nt: TGTGCCAGCAGCCCTCGCTTAAGCGGGGGTGGTGAGCAGTTCTTC
abundance: -; j_gene: TRBJ1-4; v_gene: TRBV7-2; d_gene: TRBD1; CDR3aa: CASSPGTGWPPEKLFF; CDR3nt: TGTGCCAGCAGCCCGGGGACAGGGTGGCCTCCTGAAAAACTGTTTTTT
abundance: many; j_gene: TRBJ2-7; v_gene: TRBV7-6; d_gene: TRBD2; CDR3aa: CASSYGTSGFFFF; CDR3nt: TGTGCCAGCAGTTACGGGACTAGCGGGTTCTTTTTCTTC
abundance: many; j_gene: TRBJ2-1; v_gene: TRBV6-2/TRBV6-3; d_gene: TRBD1; CDR3aa: CASSSRDRAYSSYNEQFF; CDR3nt: TGTGCCAGCAGTTCCCGGGACAGGGCTTATAGCTCCTACAATGAGCAGTTCTTC
abundance: once; j_gene: TRBJ2-7; v_gene: TRBV12-3/TRBV12-4; d_gene: -; CDR3aa: CASSHTTGGEQYF; CDR3nt: TGTGCCAGCAGCCATACAACAGGCGGCGAGCAGTACTTC
abundance: many; j_gene: TRBJ1-2; v_gene: TRBV29-1; d_gene: -; CDR3aa: CSVTGSPPTYGYTF; CDR3nt: TGCAGCGTCACGGGTTCTCCACCCACCTATGGCTACACCTTC
abundance: many; j_gene: TRBJ1-1; v_gene: TRBV2; d_gene: -; CDR3aa: CASSVKGEAFF; CDR3nt: TGTGCCAGCAGTGTTAAGGGGGAAGCTTTCTTT
abundance: -; j_gene: TRBJ2-7; v_gene: TRBV3-1; d_gene: TRBD2; CDR3aa: CASSPLAGGSEQYF; CDR3nt: TGTGCCAGCAGCCCACTAGCGGGAGGTTCAGAGCAGTACTTC
abundance: -; j_gene: TRBJ1-5; v_gene: TRBV6-5; d_gene: TRBD1; CDR3aa: CASSYRLPGQGNQPQHF; CDR3nt: TGTGCCAGCAGTTACCGACTTCCGGGACAGGGAAACCAGCCCCAGCATTTT
abundance: -; j_gene: TRBJ2-4; v_gene: TRBV7-9; d_gene: TRBD2; CDR3aa: CASSSGGDNIQYF; CDR3nt: TGTGCCAGCAGCTCTGGGGGGGATAACATTCAGTACTTC
abundance: -; j_gene: TRBJ1-5; v_gene: TRBV27; d_gene: -; CDR3aa: CASSETDQPQHF; CDR3nt: TGTGCCAGCAGTGAAACAGATCAGCCCCAGCATTTT
abundance: -; j_gene: TRBJ1-5; v_gene: TRBV21-1; d_gene: -; CDR3aa: CASSNDQGEGNQPQHF; CDR3nt: TGTGCCAGCAGCAACGACCAAGGGGAGGGCAATCAGCCCCAGCATTTT
abundance: -; j_gene: TRBJ2-7; v_gene: TRBV28; d_gene: -; CDR3aa: CASSPLSGLDEQYF; CDR3nt: TGTGCCAGCAGTCCCTTGAGCGGTCTCGACGAGCAGTACTTC
abundance: -; j_gene: TRBJ1-1; v_gene: TRBV18; d_gene: -; CDR3aa: CASSPNRIMNTEAFF; CDR3nt: TGTGCCAGCTCACCCAACAGGATAATGAACACTGAAGCTTTCTTT
abundance: many; j_gene: TRBJ1-4; v_gene: TRBV2; d_gene: -; CDR3aa: CASSRIRDLREKLFF; CDR3nt: TGTGCCAGCAGTCGGATCCGGGACTTGAGGGAAAAACTGTTTTTT
abundance: -; j_gene: TRBJ2-5; v_gene: TRBV7-3; d_gene: TRBD2; CDR3aa: CASSSLAGKETQYF; CDR3nt: TGTGCCAGCAGCTCACTAGCGGGGAAAGAGACCCAGTACTTC
abundance: -; j_gene: TRBJ2-7; v_gene: TRBV7-7; d_gene: -; CDR3aa: CASSSPKVGLNYEQYF; CDR3nt: TGTGCTAGCAGCTCCCCCAAAGTTGGGCTGAACTACGAGCAGTACTTC
abundance: -; j_gene: TRBJ2-4; v_gene: TRBV18; d_gene: TRBD1; CDR3aa: CASRTDRGGDIQYF; CDR3nt: TGTGCCAGCCGAACGGACAGGGGAGGGGACATTCAGTACTTC
abundance: many; j_gene: TRBJ2-2; v_gene: TRBV6-2/TRBV6-3; d_gene: -; CDR3aa: CASSYLPGELFF; CDR3nt: TGTGCCAGCAGTTACCTTCCCGGGGAGCTGTTTTTT
abundance: few; j_gene: TRBJ2-7; v_gene: TRBV12-3/TRBV12-4; d_gene: -; CDR3aa: CASRRGPAVYEQYF; CDR3nt: TGTGCCAGCAGACGGGGCCCCGCTGTCTACGAGCAGTACTTC
abundance: -; j_gene: TRBJ1-4; v_gene: TRBV7-6; d_gene: -; CDR3aa: CASSSSAEKLFF; CDR3nt: TGTGCCAGCAGCTCCTCGGCTGAAAAACTGTTTTTT
abundance: many; j_gene: TRBJ2-7; v_gene: TRBV11-2; d_gene: -; CDR3aa: CASSLDSASQYEQYF; CDR3nt: TGTGCCAGCAGCTTAGATTCGGCCAGCCAGTACGAGCAGTACTTC
abundance: -; j_gene: TRBJ1-6; v_gene: TRBV6-5; d_gene: -; CDR3aa: CASSYTGYSPLHF; CDR3nt: TGTGCCAGCAGTTACACGGGTTATTCACCCCTCCACTTT
abundance: -; j_gene: TRBJ1-3; v_gene: TRBV3-1; d_gene: -; CDR3aa: CASSQVENTIYF; CDR3nt: TGTGCCAGCAGCCAAGTTGAGAACACCATATATTTT
abundance: many; j_gene: TRBJ1-3; v_gene: TRBV6-6; d_gene: TRBD1; CDR3aa: CASIMDRAETGNTIYF; CDR3nt: TGTGCCAGCATCATGGACAGGGCTGAGACTGGAAACACCATATATTTT
abundance: many; j_gene: TRBJ2-3; v_gene: TRBV11-3; d_gene: TRBD1; CDR3aa: CASSSGTVTDTQYF; CDR3nt: TGTGCCAGCAGCTCAGGGACAGTCACAGATACGCAGTATTTT
abundance: many; j_gene: TRBJ1-6; v_gene: TRBV2; d_gene: -; CDR3aa: CASSEKMSSPLHF; CDR3nt: TGTGCCAGCAGTGAAAAAATGTCTTCACCCCTCCACTTT
abundance: -; j_gene: TRBJ2-2; v_gene: TRBV30; d_gene: -; CDR3aa: CAWRHRANTGELFF; CDR3nt: TGTGCCTGGAGGCACAGGGCCAACACCGGGGAGCTGTTTTTT
abundance: many; j_gene: TRBJ1-5; v_gene: TRBV6-5; d_gene: -; CDR3aa: CASRSGIYNQPQHF; CDR3nt: TGTGCCAGCAGGAGCGGGATATACAATCAGCCCCAGCATTTT
abundance: -; j_gene: TRBJ1-1; v_gene: TRBV20-1; d_gene: -; CDR3aa: CSARAGSSNTEAFF; CDR3nt: TGCAGTGCTAGGGCAGGGTCATCGAACACTGAAGCTTTCTTT
abundance: -; j_gene: TRBJ1-3; v_gene: TRBV20-1; d_gene: -; CDR3aa: CSASLGAAGNTIYF; CDR3nt: TGCAGTGCTAGTTTGGGGGCTGCCGGAAACACCATATATTTT